A single T cell receptor (beta chain) is shown here with its context. Which antigen it targets is not known. No much larger clone exists at a distance of one base, and base qualities are not known. The sample comes from a study of OX40 agonist ivuxolimab in advanced cancers. For context, the study as a whole: Ivuxolimab was an agonistic, fully human IgG2 monoclonal antibody directed against OX40 (CD134), a costimulatory receptor. In the dose-escalation cohort, roughly 82% of patients were male, and the mean age was roughly 60 years with a range of about 20 to 80. The purpose of peripheral TCRbeta sequencing was to test whether ivuxolimab changed TCR sequence diversity and led to clonal T-cell expansion. Prior anti-PD-1, anti-PD-L1 or anti-CTLA-4 therapy was permitted, and approximately 39% of dose-escalation patients had received checkpoint inhibitors. The paper describes the monotherapy dose-escalation part (N of about 54 patients) of the phase I trial of ivuxolimab. Among the 50 to 55 dose-escalation patients, approximately 20 had hepatocellular carcinoma, roughly 15 melanoma, 9 renal cell carcinoma and 9 head and neck cancer. Partial responses occurred in three dose-escalation patients: two with cutaneous melanoma and one with hepatocellular carcinoma. Intravenous ivuxolimab was administered to patients every 2 weeks at six dose levels: 0.01, 0.1, 0.3, 1.5, 3 and 10 mg/kg. What the authors observed across the whole study: Clonal expansion of both CD4+ and CD8+ blood T cells was observed from baseline to week 6 at doses 0.1 to 3.0 mg/kg. On average, CD8+ T cells showed more expanded clones than CD4+ T cells after ivuxolimab. The antigen specificity of the peripheral T cells that underwent clonal expansion was not determined. In the 0.1-3.0 mg/kg groups, partial responders had among the lowest normalized peripheral clonal expansion, particularly in CD8+ T cells. Low levels of normalized T-cell clonal expansion were also seen in some nonresponding patients.

There are 13 amino acids in the CDR3, from cysteine to phenylalanine inclusive. Kept here is only the CDR3 DNA, which spans 39 bases and is read in frame from base 1. The V end gives up 6 bases and the J end 3 bases, leaving 4 bases in the junction not matched to a gene. The germline V gene (reference sequence) provides CDR1 SGHNT and CDR2 YYREEE. To sequence the TCRbeta CDR3 region, genomic DNA was isolated from the sorted cells. TCRbeta CDR3 regions were sequenced using the immunoSEQ Assay. TCRdb holds this immuneACCESS table with in-frame rearrangements only. Some clones are missing; in checked studies, unresolved V genes explain under half, and the rest has no known cause. The sample contains about 73,000 clones, 75% to 90% of them found a single time. Roughly 0.56% of the sample is taken by the ten largest. Patients with a history of autoimmune disease or receiving systemic immunosuppression were excluded from the trial. Peripheral blood for TCR sequencing was collected from all dose cohorts at baseline, on cycle 4 day 1, and on cycle 7 day 1. Samples came from an open-label, multicenter, first-in-human phase I dose-escalation trial of ivuxolimab. Adults with locally advanced or metastatic melanoma, renal cell, hepatocellular, or head and neck squamous cell carcinoma were enrolled in the trial. Before TCR sequencing, CD4+ and CD8+ T cells were separately sorted from peripheral blood.

The chain was built from TRBV5-4 and TRBJ1-1; 8 central bases correspond to TRBD1. The specimen was CD4+ or CD8+ T cells sorted from blood, collected in a trial of the OX40 agonist ivuxolimab. The sequence was collected from an adult with an advanced solid tumor such as melanoma, head and neck, liver or kidney cancer. The DNA reads as follows: TGTGCCAGCATTGGACAGGGCTACACTGAAGCTTTCTTT. Its protein product is CASIGQGYTEAFF.